These 4 T cell receptor beta chains were sequenced from one sample in a study of blood T cell repertoires in COVID-19. Only in-frame clones appear in the TCRdb table, and some are missing; sequencing was by immunoSEQ multiplex PCR. The sample contains about 210,000 clones, around 84% of which appear only once. Sequencing was carried out using PBMCs or T cells enriched from blood (not recorded which). Receptors originate from a man aged 35 to 55 who had recovered from COVID-19.

As to this clone: At one end, the junction sequence differs from germline, possibly due to a read error. The chain carries TRBV14 and TRBJ2-1, with no clear D. There are 12 residues in the CDR3. In germline, CDR1 is SGHDN, CDR2 FVKESK. The CDR3: CASSPLHNKQFF. The CDR3 DNA is TGTGCCAGCAGTCCGCTCCACAATAAGCAGTTCTTC.

The V gene is TRBV10-2, the J gene TRBJ1-6; possibly TRBD1 for D (6 bases). The CDR3 is 15 residues long. The V gene lost 4 bases and the J gene lost 0 bases, with 7 bases spanning the gap. Germline V gene sequence: CDR1 WSHSY, CDR2 SAAADI. The CDR3 protein is CASSVGGSYNSPLHF. The CDR3 bases are TGCGCCAGCAGTGTAGGGGGCTCCTATAATTCACCCCTCCACTTT.

The chain combines TRBV11-2 with TRBJ2-7; TRBD1 might be the D (6 bases). The CDR3 sequence is 15 residues long. The V end was cut by 5 bases, the J end by 6 bases, with 20 bases between. Germline values: CDR1 SGHAT, CDR2 FQNNGV. The CDR3 sequence: CASSRQQGSIVEQYF. For the CDR3, the DNA is TGTGCCAGCAGCCGACAGCAGGGGAGCATCGTCGAGCAGTACTTC.

This clone appeared once. This chain uses TRBV5-1 with TRBJ2-6, with D unclear. The CDR3 covers 14 residues. CDR1 and CDR2 from the germline V gene are SGHRS and YFSETQ. V lost 2 bases, J lost 1 base, and 4 bases lay in between. Written as DNA, the CDR3 is TGCGCCAGCAGCTTTGCGTCTGGGGCCAACGTCCTGACTTTC. Translating gives CASSFASGANVLTF.